Below are 32 T cell receptor beta chains sequenced from a single sample in a study of cytomegalovirus exposure and HLA in healthy donors. Sequencing used immunoSEQ multiplex PCR; TCRdb keeps in-frame clones, though not all of them. The table lists 100,000 to 150,000 clones, about 91% of them singletons. The sample consisted of PBMCs. The receptors were sampled from a young woman in good health and CMV-seronegative.

The rearrangement links TRBV15 to TRBJ2-3, with D possibly being TRBD2 (6 bases). CDR3 size: 17 residues. Trimming removed 2 bases from V and 3 bases from J, with 18 bases in between. Germline V CDR1 and CDR2: LNHNV, YYDKDF (reference sequence). In nucleotides, the CDR3 is TGTGCCACCAGCAGAAGAGTCGGGACTTTGCATACAGATACGCAGTATTTT. Protein product: CATSRRVGTLHTDTQYF.

The chain couples TRBV7-8 to TRBJ2-3; TRBD2 agrees at 7 bases. The CDR3 length is 15 residues. V lost 7 bases, J lost 7 bases, and 14 bases stayed unmatched. Germline-derived CDR1 and CDR2 are SGHVS and FQNEAQ. CDR3 sequence: CASILRGDSTNTQYF. CDR3 nucleotide sequence: TGTGCCAGCATCCTCCGGGGGGATAGCACGAATACGCAGTATTTT.

V and J are TRBV7-6 and TRBJ2-2, with 7 bases identical to TRBD1. J was trimmed by 1 base and V by 5 bases; bases with no gene match: 4. Germline loops: CDR1 SGHVS, CDR2 FNYEAQ. The CDR3 totals 15 residues. In DNA, the CDR3 is TGTGCCAGCAGCACCCACAGGGGGAACACCGGGGAGCTGTTTTTT. This sequence encodes CASSTHRGNTGELFF.

The J gene is TRBJ1-2, the V gene TRBV10-3, with TRBD1 matching over 9 bases. Per germline, CDR1 ENHRY and CDR2 SYGVKD. V was clipped by 6 bases and J by 4 bases; unmatched bases: 9. This CDR3 has 15 residues. The CDR3 here is CAIRKGDRESYGYTF. CDR3 sequence (DNA): TGTGCCATCAGGAAGGGGGACAGGGAAAGCTATGGCTACACCTTC.

The V call is TRBV20-1, the J call TRBJ1-1; possible D gene TRBD1, 6 bases. From germline, CDR1 is DFQATT and CDR2 SNEGSKA (reference sequence). The V and J ends lost 5 bases and 10 bases respectively, with 14 bases between them. The CDR3 has 11 amino acids. CDR3 sequence reads: CSADSTGRAFF. CDR3 nucleotides: TGCAGTGCTGATAGTACAGGGCGAGCTTTCTTT.

The chain recombines TRBV10-2 with TRBJ2-7; tentative D call: TRBD1 (5 bases). The germline gives CDR1 WSHSY, CDR2 SAAADI. The CDR3 consists of 12 residues. Trimming removed 7 bases from V and 4 bases from J, with 11 bases in between. Here the CDR3 DNA reads TGCGCCAGCAAGGGGCCTCGATACGAGCAGTACTTC. Encoded protein: CASKGPRYEQYF.

This clone appeared a few times. The chain combines TRBV7-7 with TRBJ1-6, with 7 positions matching TRBD1. CDR1 is SSHAT, CDR2 FNYEAQ, per germline (reference sequence). The CDR3 has 13 residues. The V segment lost 5 bases and the J segment 11 bases; nucleotides outside the gene matches: 6. The chain's CDR3 is CASSRDREAPLHF. The CDR3, as DNA: TGTGCCAGCAGCCGAGACAGGGAAGCACCCCTCCACTTT.

The chain employs TRBV6-6 and TRBJ1-6; no clear D gene. The CDR3 covers 15 residues. Germline CDR1 MNHNY, CDR2 SVGAGI (reference sequence). V was trimmed by 7 bases and J by 7 bases, leaving 17 bases between them. The CDR3, as DNA: TGTGCCAGCACTCGGCGGAGAGAGGGCAATTCACCCCTCCACTTT. Its protein is CASTRRREGNSPLHF.

V gene TRBV5-1 combines with J gene TRBJ2-3, with unresolved D. The V and J ends lost 4 bases and 5 bases respectively, with 8 bases between them. Germline V lookup: CDR1 SGHRS, CDR2 YFSETQ. CDR3 size: 12 residues. CDR3 loop: CASSLSLDTQYF. CDR3 in DNA: TGCGCCAGCAGCCTGAGTTTAGATACGCAGTATTTT.

The chain has TRBV6-5 and TRBJ1-1; D not resolved. CDR1 is MNHEY, CDR2 SVGAGI, per germline. Trimming removed 6 bases from V and 5 bases from J, with 7 bases in between. The CDR3 is 11 amino acids. The CDR3: CASRSGTEAFF. The CDR3 nucleotides read TGTGCCAGCAGGTCGGGGACTGAAGCTTTCTTT.

The chain links TRBV5-1 to TRBJ2-1, with D maybe TRBD2 (5 bases). CDR3 length equals 15 residues. Trimming removed 0 bases from V and 4 bases from J, with 11 bases in between. Germline CDR1 and CDR2: SGHRS and YFSETQ. The CDR3 region is CASSLEDSPYNEQFF. The CDR3 region has the DNA TGCGCCAGCAGCTTGGAGGACTCACCGTACAATGAGCAGTTCTTC.

This clone occurred a few times. The chain combines TRBV10-3 with TRBJ2-7; 7 bases agree with TRBD1. The germline gives CDR1 ENHRY, CDR2 SYGVKD. After removal of 7 bases from V and 4 bases from J, the junction contained 7 bases not matched to a gene. The CDR3 has 13 amino acids. The CDR3 DNA follows: TGTGCCATCACTACCGGGACAGCGTACGAGCAGTACTTC. Its translation: CAITTGTAYEQYF.

This clone was detected only once. The chain couples TRBV7-8 to TRBJ2-5; possible D gene TRBD2, 6 bases. CDR1 is SGHVS, CDR2 FQNEAQ, per germline. With 2 bases removed from V and 5 bases from J, the gap between germline ends came to 18 bases. The CDR3 runs to 16 residues. The CDR3 sequence is CASSLSPTGLSETQYF. CDR3 in DNA: TGTGCCAGCAGCTTAAGCCCGACGGGACTCTCGGAGACCCAGTACTTC.

The chain employs TRBV6-5 and TRBJ1-1; weak D call: TRBD1 (5 bases). The CDR3 length is 15 residues. V shed 6 bases and J shed 1 base, with 15 bases lying between them. CDR1 and CDR2 (germline): MNHEY, SVGAGI. CDR3 coding DNA: TGTGCCAGCAGCACCGTCCGGGGGGGGAACACTGAAGCTTTCTTT. It is translated as CASSTVRGGNTEAFF.

The V gene is TRBV6-1, the J gene TRBJ1-1; 8 bases fit TRBD1. The CDR3 extends over 14 amino acids. Germline CDR1 is MNHNS and CDR2 is SASEGT. With V trimmed by 6 bases and J by 4 bases, 7 bases remained unmatched. The CDR3 loop reads CASRGQAAGTEAFF. CDR3 DNA: TGTGCCAGCAGGGGACAGGCCGCGGGCACTGAAGCTTTCTTT.

This chain uses TRBV5-6 with TRBJ2-3; TRBD2 matches 11 bases. The germline gives CDR1 SGHDT, CDR2 YYEEEE. This CDR3 spans 15 amino acids. V lost 0 bases, J lost 3 bases, and 0 bases stayed unmatched. CDR3 nucleotide sequence: TGTGCCAGCAGCTTGGTAGCGGGGGGGACAGATACGCAGTATTTT. As protein: CASSLVAGGTDTQYF. The variable domain in full, with the rest retrieved from reference TRBV5-6 and TRBJ2-3, is DAGVTQSPTHLIKTRGQQVTLRCSPKSGHDTVSWYQQALGQGPQFIFQYYEEEERQRGNFPDRFSGHQFPNYSSELNVNALLLGDSALYLCASSLVAGGTDTQYFGPGTRLTVL.

The chain has TRBV18 and TRBJ2-7, with D unresolved. The CDR3 length is 15 residues. V lost 0 bases, J lost 4 bases, and 13 bases lay in between. Germline values: CDR1 KGHSH, CDR2 LQKENI. The CDR3 DNA follows: TGTGCCAGCTCACCACCGGGTACAGCCATGTACGAGCAGTACTTC. This gives the protein CASSPPGTAMYEQYF.

This chain connects TRBV5-1 to TRBJ2-1; no reliable D call. Germline lookup yields CDR1 SGHRS and CDR2 YFSETQ. The CDR3 length is 14 residues. With 0 bases removed from V and 1 base from J, the gap between germline ends came to 5 bases. CDR3 DNA sequence: TGCGCCAGCAGCTTGGGCGAGTCCTACAATGAGCAGTTCTTC. Translating it yields CASSLGESYNEQFF. The full variable domain, with the rest looked up from reference TRBV5-1 and TRBJ2-1, is KAGVTQTPRYLIKTRGQQVTLSCSPISGHRSVSWYQQTPGQGLQFLFEYFSETQRNKGNFPGRFSGRQFSNSRSEMNVSTLELGDSALYLCASSLGESYNEQFFGPGTRLTVL.

The table lists this clone with a few counts. The J gene is TRBJ1-1, the V gene TRBV27, with D unresolved. V was cut by 6 bases and J by 0 bases, with 8 bases left in between. The germline V gene has CDR1 MNHEY and CDR2 SMNVEV (reference sequence). The CDR3 spans 13 residues. The CDR3 bases are TGTGCCAGCAGACTCACTTTGAACACTGAAGCTTTCTTT. Encoded protein: CASRLTLNTEAFF.

This rearrangement joins TRBV2 to TRBJ2-5; D ambiguous. The germline V gene encodes CDR1 SNHLY and CDR2 FYNNEI. The length of the CDR3 is 12 residues. Between the trimmed V and J ends, which lost 1 base and 5 bases, there was a span of 5 bases. The CDR3 nucleotides read TGTGCCAGCAGTGAAGACGCGGAGACCCAGTACTTC. Its translation: CASSEDAETQYF.

This chain uses TRBV25-1 with TRBJ1-6, with TRBD1 matching 10 bases. CDR3 length: 16 residues. From germline, CDR1 is MGHDK and CDR2 SYGVNS. The V segment lost 6 bases and the J segment 7 bases; nucleotides outside the gene matches: 9. The CDR3 loop reads CASREPGTGVNSPLHF. CDR3 nucleotide sequence: TGTGCCAGCAGGGAACCCGGGACAGGGGTAAATTCACCCCTCCACTTT.

The J gene is TRBJ1-6, the V gene TRBV2; TRBD1 matches 8 bases. Germline CDR1 reads SNHLY; CDR2 reads FYNNEI. V lost 6 bases, J lost 4 bases, and 5 bases stayed unmatched. This CDR3 has 15 residues. CDR3 bases: TGTGCCAGCAGAGATACAGGGGGATATAATTCACCCCTCCACTTT. Amino acid sequence: CASRDTGGYNSPLHF. Supplemented by reference TRBV2 and TRBJ1-6, the full variable domain reads EPEVTQTPSHQVTQMGQEVILRCVPISNHLYFYWYRQILGQKVEFLVSFYNNEISEKSEIFDDQFSVERPDGSNFTLKIRSTKLEDSAMYFCASRDTGGYNSPLHFGNGTRLTVT.

The chain has TRBV6-6 and TRBJ1-1, with D unclear. This CDR3 comprises 13 residues. The germline gives CDR1 MNHNY, CDR2 SVGAGI (reference sequence). V was shortened by 5 bases and J by 7 bases, with 14 bases between the two germline ends. CDR3 DNA sequence: TGTGCCAGCAGTGTTTACAGAACGAATGAAGCTTTCTTT. Protein product: CASSVYRTNEAFF.

The CDR3 protein is CASSPYRGNTGELFF. The CDR3 DNA follows: TGTGCCAGCAGCCCTTACAGGGGCAACACCGGGGAGCTGTTTTTT. The V gene is TRBV11-3, the J gene TRBJ2-2; 7 bases are shared with TRBD1. V shed 5 bases and J 2 bases; nucleotides not matched to a gene: 5. The CDR3 is 15 residues long. CDR1 is SGHNT, CDR2 YENEEA, per germline.

This chain joins TRBV4-1 and TRBJ2-7, with 10 bases fitting TRBD1. The germline V gene encodes CDR1 MGHRA and CDR2 YSYEKL. This CDR3 spans 15 amino acids. Trimming removed 4 bases from V and 6 bases from J; junction bases left unmatched: 9. CDR3 DNA: TGCGCCAGCAGCCCAGGGGGGGGACAGGGGCTCGAGCAGTACTTC. As protein: CASSPGGGQGLEQYF.

The chain is built from TRBV20-1 and TRBJ1-1; D might be TRBD1 (6 bases). Germline V lookup: CDR1 DFQATT, CDR2 SNEGSKA (reference sequence). With 5 bases removed from V and 6 bases from J, the gap between germline ends came to 10 bases. The CDR3 runs to 11 residues. The CDR3 sequence is CSALRGPEAFF. The CDR3, as DNA: TGCAGTGCTCTCAGGGGACCTGAAGCTTTCTTT.

In its sample, this clone was seen once. The genes are TRBV5-1 and TRBJ2-7, with 7 bases lining up with TRBD1. CDR3 length: 14 amino acids. Trimming removed 4 bases from V and 5 bases from J; junction bases left unmatched: 9. Germline V gene sequence: CDR1 SGHRS, CDR2 YFSETQ. CDR3 loop: CASSRGPLTNEQYF. In nucleotides, the CDR3 is TGCGCCAGCAGCAGGGGGCCCCTAACCAACGAGCAGTACTTC.

This chain uses TRBV11-2 with TRBJ2-7; 8 nucleotides line up with TRBD1. Trimming cost V 5 bases and J 6 bases; bases outside gene matches: 6. Germline-derived CDR1 and CDR2 are SGHAT and FQNNGV. CDR3 length: 13 amino acids. CDR3 sequence (DNA): TGTGCCAGCAGCCCTAGGACAGGGCGCGAGCAGTACTTC. Encoded protein: CASSPRTGREQYF.

This clone has more than one count but fewer than ten. The V gene is TRBV5-1, the J gene TRBJ1-5; TRBD1 agrees at 8 bases. The CDR3 extends over 14 amino acids. Per the germline V gene, CDR1 is SGHRS and CDR2 is YFSETQ. The V and J ends lost 0 bases and 6 bases, in that order; junction bases with no gene match: 2. CDR3 protein: CASSLGQGAQPQHF. Here the CDR3 DNA reads TGCGCCAGCAGCTTGGGCCAGGGGGCTCAGCCCCAGCATTTT.

Turning to this clone: This sample includes further DNA sequences coding for the same CDR3. The V and J genes are TRBV5-1 and TRBJ2-3; no firm D call. The germline V gene has CDR1 SGHRS and CDR2 YFSETQ. This CDR3 region has 13 residues. The ends were cut back, 0 bases at V and 1 base at J, with 3 bases in the middle. Here the CDR3 reads CASSLAGTDTQYF. In nucleotides, the CDR3 is TGCGCCAGCAGCTTGGCAGGCACAGATACGCAGTATTTT.

The CDR3, as DNA: TGCACCAGCAGCCACCTCGAACCGGGACAGGGAGAGAATGGCTACACCTTC. Protein product: CTSSHLEPGQGENGYTF. The J gene is TRBJ1-2, the V gene TRBV1; TRBD1, the table's D call, was not compared with the DNA. TRBV1 is assigned pseudogene status. The CDR3 totals 17 residues.

This chain uses TRBV18 with TRBJ1-3; 9 bases map to TRBD1. The trim removed 4 bases at V and 6 bases at J, leaving 7 bases unmatched. The CDR3 length is 15 residues. CDR1 is KGHSH, CDR2 LQKENI, per germline. In DNA, the CDR3 is TGTGCCAGCTCACGGGGACAGGGCGTTGAAAACACCATATATTTT. This translates into CASSRGQGVENTIYF. Variable domain in full (rest from reference TRBV18 and TRBJ1-3): NAGVMQNPRHLVRRRGQEARLRCSPMKGHSHVYWYRQLPEEGLKFMVYLQKENIIDESGMPKERFSAEFPKEGPSILRIQQVVRGDSAAYFCASSRGQGVENTIYFGEGSWLTVV.